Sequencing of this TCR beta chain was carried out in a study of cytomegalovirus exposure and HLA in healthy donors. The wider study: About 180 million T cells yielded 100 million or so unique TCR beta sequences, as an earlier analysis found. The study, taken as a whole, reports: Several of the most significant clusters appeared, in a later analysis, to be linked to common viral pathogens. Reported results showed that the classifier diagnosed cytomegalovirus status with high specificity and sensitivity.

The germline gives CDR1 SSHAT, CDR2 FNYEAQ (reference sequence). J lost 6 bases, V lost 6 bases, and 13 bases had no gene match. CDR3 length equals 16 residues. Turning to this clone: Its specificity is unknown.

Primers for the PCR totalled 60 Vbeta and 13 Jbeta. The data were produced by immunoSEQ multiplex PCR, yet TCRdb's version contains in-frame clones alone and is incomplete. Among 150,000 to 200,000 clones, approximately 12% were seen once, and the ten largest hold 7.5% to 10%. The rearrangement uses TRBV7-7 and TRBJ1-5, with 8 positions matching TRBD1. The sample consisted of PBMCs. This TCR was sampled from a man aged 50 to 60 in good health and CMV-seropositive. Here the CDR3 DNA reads TGTGCCAGCAGTCGTCCCGGGACAGGTCTCTGTCAGCCCCAGCATTTT. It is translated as CASSRPGTGLCQPQHF.